This passage covers 32 T cell receptor beta chains from one sample sequenced in a study of shared clonotypes between healthy human individuals. Data came from immunoSEQ multiplex PCR; TCRdb stores just in-frame clones and leaves some out. The profile shows roughly 1,100,000 clones, approximately 70% of them singletons. The sequencing input was memory CD4+ T cells sorted from blood. Subset indicated: CD45RA-negative fraction. The receptors stem from a man between 18 and 29 years old in good health.

Regarding this clone: A junction end diverges from the germline sequence, so it may reflect a read error. This chain joins TRBV28 and TRBJ1-4; D call uncertain. CDR1 and CDR2 (germline): MDHEN, SYDVKM. The CDR3 runs 15 residues. The CDR3 DNA reads as TGTGCCAGCAGCCCCGTTTATCGTCTTAATGAGAAACTGTTTTTT. Translating gives CASSPVYRLNEKLFF.

The chain is built from TRBV30 and TRBJ1-3; D possibly corresponds to TRBD1 (5 bases). The V gene's germline CDR1 is GTSNPN and CDR2 SVGIG (reference sequence). The CDR3 covers 15 residues. Trimming removed 4 bases at V and 1 base at J, with 14 bases between. CDR3 in DNA: TGTGCCTGGACTTTCGGGGGGTTTTCTGGAAACACCATATATTTT. This encodes CAWTFGGFSGNTIYF.

J is TRBJ2-7 and V is TRBV5-1; D possibly uses TRBD1 or TRBD2 (5 bases each). The CDR3 spans 14 residues. With 4 bases removed from V and 6 bases from J, the gap between germline ends came to 17 bases. Germline V gene sequence: CDR1 SGHRS, CDR2 YFSETQ. CDR3: CASSPWTERGEQYF. The CDR3 nucleotides read TGCGCCAGCAGCCCTTGGACGGAGAGGGGCGAGCAGTACTTC.

With regard to this clone: A read error is possible here, since a much larger clone lies one base away. This same CDR3 is encoded by further DNA sequences in the sample. This chain connects TRBV21-1 to TRBJ2-3; TRBD2, the table's D call, lacks a check against the DNA. TRBV21-1 is deemed a pseudogene. CDR3 length: 16 amino acids. CDR3 nucleotide sequence: TGTGCCAGTAGCAAGGGTCTAGCGGGGGGTGCAGATACGCAGTATTTT. This encodes CASSKGLAGGADTQYF.

The V call is TRBV11-3, the J call TRBJ2-1; TRBD2 aligns across 8 bases. The J segment lost 9 bases and the V segment lost 5 bases, leaving 12 bases of the junction unmatched. CDR1 and CDR2 from the germline V gene are SGHNT and YENEEA. This CDR3 is 15 amino acids long. Written as DNA, the CDR3 is TGTGCCAGCAGCCAATGGGGCGGGGGGAACGGTGAGCAGTTCTTC. It encodes CASSQWGGGNGEQFF.

The chain joins TRBV6-1 to TRBJ1-5; no definite D call. Germline loops: CDR1 MNHNS, CDR2 SASEGT. The CDR3 is made up of 13 amino acids. Between the trimmed V and J ends, which lost 3 bases and 4 bases, there was a span of 7 bases. The CDR3 sequence: CASSDGKNQPQHF. In DNA form, the CDR3 reads TGTGCCAGCAGTGATGGCAAAAATCAGCCCCAGCATTTT.

The rearrangement uses TRBV7-9 and TRBJ1-1, with D hard to call. CDR3 length equals 13 residues. CDR1 and CDR2 (germline): SEHNR, FQNEAQ (reference sequence). The ends were cut back, 8 bases at V and 4 bases at J, with 14 bases in the middle. CDR3 residues: CASGDVGSTEAFF. The CDR3 DNA follows: TGTGCCAGCGGCGATGTAGGGAGCACTGAAGCTTTCTTT.

This chain connects TRBV6-1 to TRBJ1-3; the D is unclear. The V gene's germline CDR1 is MNHNS and CDR2 SASEGT. The CDR3 extends over 15 amino acids. V lost 7 bases to trimming and J lost 0 bases, with 13 bases between them. The CDR3 spells CASTLAAYSGNTIYF. In DNA form, the CDR3 reads TGTGCCAGCACCTTAGCCGCTTACTCTGGAAACACCATATATTTT.

The chain carries TRBV2 and TRBJ1-6; the D gene is possibly TRBD1 (5 bases). The germline gives CDR1 SNHLY, CDR2 FYNNEI. V shed 6 bases and J shed 8 bases, with 5 bases lying between them. The CDR3 is 11 residues long. CDR3 coding DNA: TGTGCCAGCAGAGGGGATTCACCCCTCCACTTT. Its protein is CASRGDSPLHF. The full variable domain, with the rest looked up from reference TRBV2 and TRBJ1-6, is EPEVTQTPSHQVTQMGQEVILRCVPISNHLYFYWYRQILGQKVEFLVSFYNNEISEKSEIFDDQFSVERPDGSNFTLKIRSTKLEDSAMYFCASRGDSPLHFGNGTRLTVT.

The V and J genes are TRBV6-1 and TRBJ1-5; D gene uncertain. V dropped 5 bases and J dropped 0 bases, with 8 bases sitting between them. The CDR3 is made up of 14 amino acids. The germline V gene has CDR1 MNHNS and CDR2 SASEGT. The CDR3: CASSPPTSNQPQHF. The CDR3, as DNA: TGTGCCAGCAGTCCACCTACTAGCAATCAGCCCCAGCATTTT.

This clone was recorded only once. The rearrangement links TRBV6-5 to TRBJ2-3; D is unclear. V was trimmed by 4 bases and J by 2 bases, leaving 16 bases between them. The CDR3 sequence is 16 residues long. CDR1 MNHEY and CDR2 SVGAGI come from the germline V gene. The CDR3 loop reads CASSLYKEWVTDTQYF. DNA of the CDR3: TGTGCCAGCAGTTTGTATAAGGAGTGGGTCACAGATACGCAGTATTTT.

The rearrangement links TRBV19 to TRBJ2-3; D may be TRBD2 (5 bases). CDR1 and CDR2 (germline): LNHDA, SQIVND (reference sequence). With 8 bases removed from V and 7 bases from J, the gap between germline ends came to 22 bases. The CDR3 contains 15 residues. CDR3 coding DNA: TGTGCCAGTTCGATGGGGAGCGGCCTCGGGAATACGCAGTATTTT. Residues: CASSMGSGLGNTQYF.

The V call is TRBV6-6, the J call TRBJ1-1; no reliable D call. Trimming pared 8 bases from V and 1 base from J, leaving 8 bases between. In germline, CDR1 is MNHNY, CDR2 SVGAGI (reference sequence). The length of the CDR3 is 12 residues. DNA of the CDR3: TGTGCCAGCTTCGGTCGGAACACTGAAGCTTTCTTT. It encodes CASFGRNTEAFF.

Of note for this clone: The identical CDR3 is also encoded by other nucleotide sequences in the sample. This sequence joins TRBV28 and TRBJ1-2; D gene unclear. CDR1 is MDHEN, CDR2 SYDVKM, per germline. Trimming removed 6 bases from V and 4 bases from J, with 6 bases in between. This CDR3 contains 11 residues. CDR3 sequence: CASSVGYGYTF. The CDR3, as DNA: TGTGCCAGCAGCGTCGGCTATGGCTACACCTTC.

This clone was detected only a few times. The CDR3 sequence: CASSSGTDTYEQYF. CDR3 in DNA: TGTGCCAGCAGCTCCGGGACGGATACCTACGAGCAGTACTTC. The rearrangement joins TRBV5-8 to TRBJ2-7, with D perhaps being TRBD1 or TRBD2 (5 bases each). Looked up from germline, CDR1 is SGHTS and CDR2 is YDEGEE. This CDR3 spans 14 amino acids. Trimming stripped 3 bases from V and 2 bases from J, with 12 bases between. Full variable domain (rest looked up from reference TRBV5-8 and TRBJ2-7): EAGVTQSPTHLIKTRGQQATLRCSPISGHTSVYWYQQALGLGLQFLLWYDEGEERNRGNFPPRFSGRQFPNYSSELNVNALELEDSALYLCASSSGTDTYEQYFGPGTRLTVT.

The rearrangement links TRBV30 to TRBJ1-5, with 11 bases aligning to TRBD1. CDR1 GTSNPN and CDR2 SVGIG come from the germline V gene (reference sequence). This CDR3 comprises 17 residues. The junction had 11 bases not matched to a gene; V was cut back by 3 bases and J by 4 bases. CDR3 in DNA: TGTGCCTGGAGAGGAAAAGGGGACAGGGGGAATAATCAGCCCCAGCATTTT. It encodes CAWRGKGDRGNNQPQHF.

This clone occurred a few times. The rearrangement uses TRBV6-4 and TRBJ1-6, with D unclear. With 0 bases removed from V and 7 bases from J, the gap between germline ends came to 25 bases. Germline V gene data show CDR1 as MRHNA and CDR2 as SNTAGT. This CDR3 region has 20 residues. CDR3 DNA: TGTGCCAGCAGTGACTCGCTTGGAAGAGCTACGGTGGAAAAAAATTCACCCCTCCACTTT. Translation gives CASSDSLGRATVEKNSPLHF.

The chain combines TRBV6-6 with TRBJ2-7; 10 bases line up with TRBD1. Germline loops: CDR1 MNHNY, CDR2 SVGAGI (reference sequence). The ends lost 7 bases at V and 3 bases at J; junction bases unmatched: 6. CDR3 length: 14 amino acids. The CDR3 region has the DNA TGTGCCAGCACCCAGGGGACAGGGGTCTACGAGCAGTACTTC. Translation: CASTQGTGVYEQYF.

This clone was detected only a few times. The CDR3 loop reads CASSVGKGKETQYF. DNA for the CDR3: TGTGCCAGCAGCGTAGGAAAGGGGAAGGAGACCCAGTACTTC. The chain is built from TRBV9 and TRBJ2-5, with D maybe TRBD1 (5 bases). This CDR3 contains 14 residues. V lost 0 bases, J lost 5 bases, and 11 bases lay in between. Germline V gene sequence: CDR1 SGDLS, CDR2 YYNGEE.

This clone was seen more than once but under ten times. V usage is TRBV9 and J usage is TRBJ2-3; TRBD2 matches 7 bases. This CDR3 region has 16 residues. J lost 2 bases, V lost 0 bases, and 6 bases had no gene match. Germline V gives CDR1 SGDLS, CDR2 YYNGEE. The CDR3 loop reads CASSVEAGAATDTQYF. CDR3 sequence (DNA): TGTGCCAGCAGCGTAGAGGCGGGAGCCGCCACAGATACGCAGTATTTT.

The rearrangement links TRBV10-3 to TRBJ1-4; the D is unclear. The V end lost 3 bases, the J end lost 7 bases, and 12 bases lay between the germline ends. The CDR3 extends over 14 amino acids. The germline CDR1 and CDR2 sequences are ENHRY and SYGVKD. The CDR3 coding sequence is TGTGCCATCAGTGACCGGGCGGAGGGTGAAAAACTGTTTTTT. It yields the protein CAISDRAEGEKLFF.

The chain joins TRBV4-1 to TRBJ2-4; D is possibly TRBD1 (6 bases). The length of the CDR3 is 15 residues. V was pared by 7 bases and J by 2 bases, with 15 bases between. CDR1 is MGHRA and CDR2 is YSYEKL in the germline V gene. The DNA for the CDR3 is TGCGCCAGCACTGACCTAGGGGGAACCAAAAACATTCAGTACTTC. Amino acid sequence: CASTDLGGTKNIQYF.

This clone was seen only once. The chain has TRBV5-1 and TRBJ2-7; D remains ambiguous. Trimming left V 2 bases short and J 2 bases short, with 8 bases between. The germline CDR1 and CDR2 sequences are SGHRS and YFSETQ. The length of the CDR3 is 13 residues. Written as DNA, the CDR3 is TGCGCCAGCAGCTTAGGCAGCCCCTACGAGCAGTACTTC. It codes for CASSLGSPYEQYF. Supplemented by reference TRBV5-1 and TRBJ2-7, the full variable domain reads KAGVTQTPRYLIKTRGQQVTLSCSPISGHRSVSWYQQTPGQGLQFLFEYFSETQRNKGNFPGRFSGRQFSNSRSEMNVSTLELGDSALYLCASSLGSPYEQYFGPGTRLTVT.

In DNA, the CDR3 is TGTGCCAGCAGTGAAGGAGGGGGGGCCTCCTACGAGCAGTACTTC. Translated, it gives CASSEGGGASYEQYF. The gene calls are TRBV6-1 and TRBJ2-7; D might be TRBD2 (7 bases). The CDR3 has 15 amino acids. V lost 1 base, J lost 0 bases, and 10 bases lay in between. The V gene's germline CDR1 is MNHNS and CDR2 SASEGT.

This chain links TRBV30 with TRBJ2-2; D may be TRBD2 (5 bases). The CDR3 loop spans 14 amino acids. Germline V gives CDR1 GTSNPN, CDR2 SVGIG (reference sequence). Trimming shortened V by 3 bases and J by 2 bases, and 10 bases separated the two germline ends. CDR3 region: CAWRGSRNTGELFF. The CDR3, as DNA: TGTGCCTGGAGGGGGAGCAGAAACACCGGGGAGCTGTTTTTT.

The V gene is TRBV6-5, the J gene TRBJ1-2; 9 bases fit TRBD1. The CDR3 has 14 amino acids. Germline V CDR1 and CDR2: MNHEY, SVGAGI. The V segment lost 7 bases and the J segment 7 bases; nucleotides outside the gene matches: 10. CDR3 coding DNA: TGTGCCAGCAACTTAGGACAGGGGCGTTCTGGCTACACCTTC. Translated, it gives CASNLGQGRSGYTF.

The chain has TRBV30 and TRBJ2-7; D ambiguous. CDR3 size: 11 residues. Per germline, CDR1 GTSNPN and CDR2 SVGIG (reference sequence). V was trimmed by 8 bases and J by 2 bases, leaving 10 bases between them. The CDR3 DNA is TGTGCCCTGGCAGCCGCCTACGAGCAGTACTTC. It yields the protein CALAAAYEQYF. Using reference TRBV30 and TRBJ2-7 for the parts outside the CDR3, the full variable domain is SQTIHQWPATLVQPVGSPLSLECTVEGTSNPNLYWYRQAAGRGLQLLFYSVGIGQISSEVPQNLSASRPQDRQFILSSKKLLLSDSGFYLCALAAAYEQYFGPGTRLTVT.

The chain carries TRBV5-1 and TRBJ1-1, with 7 bases aligning to TRBD1. Germline CDR1 is SGHRS and CDR2 is YFSETQ. The junction had 3 bases not matched to a gene; V was cut back by 0 bases and J by 1 base. The CDR3 is made up of 15 amino acids. CDR3: CASSLASGGNTEAFF. CDR3 bases: TGCGCCAGCAGCTTGGCCTCAGGGGGGAACACTGAAGCTTTCTTT.

The V and J genes are TRBV5-4 and TRBJ2-6; possible D gene TRBD2, 5 bases. The germline CDR1 and CDR2 sequences are SGHNT and YYREEE (reference sequence). Trimming stripped 1 base from V and 4 bases from J, with 9 bases between. This CDR3 has 15 amino acids. The CDR3 nucleotides read TGTGCCAGCAGCTTGACGGGGTCCGGGGCCAACGTCCTGACTTTC. Translated: CASSLTGSGANVLTF.

This clone was seen more than once but under ten times. V gene TRBV18 combines with J gene TRBJ2-2; 7 bases map to TRBD1. CDR1 and CDR2 from the germline V gene are KGHSH and LQKENI. CDR3 length: 14 amino acids. The junction had 4 bases not matched to a gene; V was cut back by 8 bases and J by 1 base. CDR3 loop: CASQWTGNTGELFF. CDR3 coding DNA: TGTGCCAGCCAATGGACAGGGAACACCGGGGAGCTGTTTTTT.

This rearrangement joins TRBV11-2 to TRBJ1-2, with TRBD1 identical over 8 bases. The CDR3 covers 14 residues. CDR1 and CDR2 (germline): SGHAT, FQNNGV. Losses at the gene ends were 5 bases for V and 5 bases for J; bases not matched to a gene: 7. CDR3 DNA: TGTGCCAGCAGCCAGGGACAGGCAATTTATGGCTACACCTTC. Its translation is CASSQGQAIYGYTF.

This chain uses TRBV14 with TRBJ2-2; 13 bases match TRBD2. Germline loops: CDR1 SGHDN, CDR2 FVKESK. The V segment lost 7 bases and the J segment 7 bases; nucleotides outside the gene matches: 12. The CDR3 runs 17 residues. CDR3 in DNA: TGTGCCAGCAACCGACGACTAGCGGGAGGCATAGGCGGGGAGCTGTTTTTT. This gives the protein CASNRRLAGGIGGELFF.